The clone carrying this T cell receptor beta chain has only one observation. Its antigen is as yet unknown. Since all of the isolated RNA was reverse transcribed, expressed TCRB transcripts were what got sequenced. This table comes from immunoSEQ multiplex PCR, and its TCRdb copy is limited to in-frame clones, with some not included. The sample lists about 99,000 clones, approximately 30% occurring once. This entry is derived from a study of beta chain features in type 1 diabetes. Study-level findings and limits: All four CD4+ subsets of Type 1 diabetes patients contained TCRB CDR3s that were moderately but significantly shorter. The similarity of naive, central memory and Treg TCRB repertoires appeared greater among patients than among healthy donors. Reduced insertions and increased deletions marked VDJ junctions in type 1 diabetes patients.

V dropped 3 bases and J dropped 5 bases, with 10 bases sitting between them. There are 12 residues in the CDR3. Germline CDR1 is GTSNPN and CDR2 is SVGIG (reference sequence). The single heparinised draw taken from each donor contained around 120 mL of blood on average. This TCR came from a woman aged 18-30 years with type 1 diabetes. J is TRBJ1-1 and V is TRBV30; weak D call: TRBD1 (6 bases). The sequencing sample was made of central memory CD4+ T cells from blood. The CDR3 spells CAWSRGWTEAFF. The CDR3 nucleotides read TGTGCCTGGAGCAGGGGCTGGACTGAAGCTTTCTTT.